Sequencing of this TCR beta chain was carried out in a study of T cell responses to AZD1222 COVID-19 vaccine. Assay used: immunoSEQ multiplex PCR; TCRdb lists only in-frame clones, some missing. The sample consists of over 100,000 clones, just under 95% of them appearing once. The V gene lost 3 bases and the J gene lost 4 bases, with 19 bases spanning the gap. The CDR3 covers 16 residues. Germline V gives CDR1 DFQATT, CDR2 SNEGSKA (reference sequence). The chain couples TRBV20-1 to TRBJ1-5; weak D call: TRBD1 (6 bases). The origin of this receptor is an adult in good health. The sample was peripheral blood, taken on day 0 of AZD1222 vaccination. The CDR3, as DNA: TGCAGTGCTAGTAATCGGGGGCCCTGGGGTAATCAGCCCCAGCATTTT. This codes for CSASNRGPWGNQPQHF.